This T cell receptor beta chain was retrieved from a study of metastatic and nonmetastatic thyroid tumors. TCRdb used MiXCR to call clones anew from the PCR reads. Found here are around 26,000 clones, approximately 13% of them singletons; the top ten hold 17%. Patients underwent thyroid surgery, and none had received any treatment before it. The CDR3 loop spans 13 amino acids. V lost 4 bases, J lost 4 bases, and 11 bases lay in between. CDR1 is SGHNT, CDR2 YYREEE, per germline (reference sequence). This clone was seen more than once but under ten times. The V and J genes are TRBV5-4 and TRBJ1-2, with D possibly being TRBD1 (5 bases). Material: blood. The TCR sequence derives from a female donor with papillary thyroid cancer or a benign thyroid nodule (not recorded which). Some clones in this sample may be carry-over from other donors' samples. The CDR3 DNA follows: TGTGCCAGCAGCGGGACTGTACCCTATGGCTACACCTTC. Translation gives CASSGTVPYGYTF.